This TCR beta chain was observed in a study of blood T cells in healthy people across ages. Turning to this clonotype: Its matching antigen is unknown. Being one base from a much bigger clone, this may be a read error.

Germline CDR1 reads MNHEY; CDR2 reads SVGAGI. The CDR3 has 12 amino acids. General study results and limits: Strong correlation was found linking TCR beta diversity to naive T cell percentage. Bulk PBMC profiling left naive and antigen-experienced comparisons inconclusive.

Drawn from each donor were approximately 9.5 milliliters of peripheral blood. The extraction recovered at least 6 micrograms of total RNA per sample. With a J-beta primer mix and a sample-barcoded 5' primer, a second PCR ran about 7 to 11 cycles. TCRdb re-analysed the 5' RACE reads in MiXCR, keeping a single row per CDR3 protein. The table lists 600,000 or so distinct CDR3 sequences, approximately 30% of them singletons. The TCR originated in a woman of 80 years or more in good health. The sequencing sample was made of blood. This chain joins TRBV6-5 and TRBJ2-4, with D perhaps matching TRBD2 (5 bases). The end of the DNA fits TRBJ2-7 better, so the J call may be wrong. The CDR3 DNA is TGTGCCAGCAGACCGGGATTAAGCGAGCAGTACTTC. This translates into CASRPGLSEQYF.